The 24 T cell receptor beta chains below all came from one sample that was sequenced in a study of shared clonotypes between healthy human individuals. Clones were sequenced by immunoSEQ multiplex PCR, and TCRdb holds only the in-frame ones, with some missing. The sample has about 680,000 clones, around two thirds seen once. The sequenced sample consisted of memory CD4+ T cells sorted from blood. Sample subset: CD45RA-negative fraction. All receptors derive from a woman younger than 45 in good health.

This clone was detected once. CDR3 nucleotides: TGCAGCGCTCTTCCCGGGACAGGGGAAGAGACCCAGTACTTC. This gives the protein CSALPGTGEETQYF. The chain employs TRBV29-1 and TRBJ2-5, with 10 nucleotides matching TRBD1. V was pared by 7 bases and J by 3 bases, with 8 bases of the junction left unmatched. Germline CDR1 and CDR2: SQVTM and ANQGSEA. This CDR3 comprises 14 residues.

The CDR3 sequence: CASSQVTSDTQYF. The CDR3 DNA is TGTGCCAGCAGCCAAGTGACCTCAGATACGCAGTATTTT. This chain connects TRBV4-2 to TRBJ2-3; no clear D. Germline CDR1 LGHNA, CDR2 YNFKEQ. CDR3 length: 13 amino acids. V gave up 1 base and J gave up 4 bases, with 6 bases separating them.

The V gene is TRBV29-1, the J gene TRBJ2-7; TRBD1 matches 7 bases. This CDR3 has 13 amino acids. The V and J ends lost 2 bases and 2 bases, in that order; junction bases with no gene match: 3. Germline CDR1 SQVTM, CDR2 ANQGSEA. The CDR3 DNA follows: TGCAGCGTTGAAAAGACAGGGCCCTACGAGCAGTACTTC. This gives the protein CSVEKTGPYEQYF.

The V gene is TRBV7-9, the J gene TRBJ2-5; 11 bases match TRBD1. The CDR3 is made up of 16 amino acids. J lost 5 bases, V lost 5 bases, and 10 bases had no gene match. CDR1 and CDR2 (germline): SEHNR, FQNEAQ (reference sequence). CDR3 sequence: CASSLGDRGTRETQYF. The CDR3 region has the DNA TGTGCCAGCAGCCTCGGGGACAGGGGGACAAGGGAGACCCAGTACTTC.

The chain is built from TRBV5-4 and TRBJ1-2, with 9 bases identical to TRBD1. V trimming: 4 bases; J trimming: 7 bases; junction bases outside the gene matches: 8. This CDR3 is 14 amino acids long. Germline lookup yields CDR1 SGHNT and CDR2 YYREEE (reference sequence). CDR3 amino acids: CASSDLGDRAGYTF. CDR3 nucleotide sequence: TGTGCCAGCAGCGACCTTGGGGACAGGGCTGGCTACACCTTC.

This clone was picked up a small number of times. V gene TRBV19 combines with J gene TRBJ1-3; possibly TRBD1 for D (5 bases). Per germline, CDR1 LNHDA and CDR2 SQIVND (reference sequence). V was clipped by 3 bases and J by 7 bases, with 19 bases between them. This CDR3 is built from 16 residues. The DNA of the CDR3 is TGTGCCAGTAGTATCACCACCGGGACCTCTTCCAACACCATATATTTT. Protein: CASSITTGTSSNTIYF.

Many counts were recorded for this clone. Other DNA sequences in this specimen translate into the identical CDR3. The chain uses TRBV11-2 and TRBJ2-1; 7 positions agree with TRBD2. This CDR3 comprises 15 residues. V was clipped by 5 bases and J by 0 bases; unmatched bases: 4. From germline, CDR1 is SGHAT and CDR2 FQNNGV. CDR3 coding DNA: TGTGCCAGCAGCCCACAGCGGGACTCCTACAATGAGCAGTTCTTC. The encoded protein is CASSPQRDSYNEQFF.

The V gene is TRBV19, the J gene TRBJ2-2; D gene uncertain. Trimming took 4 bases from V and 5 from J, leaving 8 bases between them. Germline V gives CDR1 LNHDA, CDR2 SQIVND (reference sequence). The CDR3 runs to 13 residues. For the CDR3, the DNA is TGTGCCAGTAGTACCGTTGGGACCGGGGAGCTGTTTTTT. The encoded protein is CASSTVGTGELFF.

The V call is TRBV5-1, the J call TRBJ2-2, with D perhaps TRBD2 (5 bases). Between the trimmed V and J ends, which lost 2 bases and 2 bases, there was a span of 10 bases. The CDR3 has 15 residues. Germline values: CDR1 SGHRS, CDR2 YFSETQ. CDR3 DNA sequence: TGCGCCAGCAGCTTTGGCACTAGTAACACCGGGGAGCTGTTTTTT. Translated: CASSFGTSNTGELFF.

The chain combines TRBV28 with TRBJ1-1, with 10 bases aligning to TRBD1. With 6 bases clipped from V and 6 bases from J, the junction kept 4 bases outside the gene matches. This CDR3 is 13 amino acids long. Germline V gene lookup returns CDR1 MDHEN and CDR2 SYDVKM. CDR3 sequence reads: CASRTGGSPEAFF. In DNA, the CDR3 is TGTGCCAGCAGGACAGGGGGCTCCCCTGAAGCTTTCTTT.

This clone was seen only a few times. CDR3 nucleotide sequence: TGTGCCAGCAGCCACCAAAATTCGGGTTTTTACGAGCAGTACTTC. Translated, it gives CASSHQNSGFYEQYF. The chain is built from TRBV28 and TRBJ2-7; D not resolved. The length of the CDR3 is 15 residues. Germline-derived CDR1 and CDR2 are MDHEN and SYDVKM. V gave up 6 bases and J gave up 4 bases, with 19 bases separating them.

The rearrangement joins TRBV6-5 to TRBJ1-1; TRBD1 matches 9 bases. The CDR3 spans 15 residues. The V gene end was trimmed by 2 bases and the J gene end by 4 bases; junction bases not matched to a gene: 5. Germline values: CDR1 MNHEY, CDR2 SVGAGI. The CDR3: CASSYAHRGPTEAFF. The CDR3 DNA follows: TGTGCCAGCAGTTACGCCCACAGGGGGCCCACTGAAGCTTTCTTT.

The rearrangement links TRBV28 to TRBJ1-2; 8 nucleotides agree with TRBD1. This CDR3 is 13 amino acids long. Germline CDR1 reads MDHEN; CDR2 reads SYDVKM. Trimming cost V 9 bases and J 7 bases; bases outside gene matches: 10. Here the CDR3 reads CASIQDRGFGYTF. DNA of the CDR3: TGTGCCAGTATTCAAGACAGGGGATTTGGCTACACCTTC.

This clone was seen a few times. This rearrangement joins TRBV27 to TRBJ1-5; D is possibly TRBD1 (6 bases). This CDR3 comprises 16 residues. With 5 bases removed from V and 2 bases from J, the gap between germline ends came to 16 bases. CDR1 and CDR2 (germline): MNHEY, SMNVEV (reference sequence). The CDR3 nucleotides are TGTGCCAGCAGTCCCCAGACAGGAGGAGGCAATCAGCCCCAGCATTTT. Translation: CASSPQTGGGNQPQHF.

This chain uses TRBV4-2 with TRBJ2-7, with 9 positions matching TRBD2. The CDR3 loop spans 16 amino acids. V was clipped by 1 base and J by 3 bases; unmatched bases: 7. Germline CDR1 and CDR2: LGHNA and YNFKEQ. The CDR3 bases are TGTGCCAGCAGCCAAGCCCTGACTAGCGGCCTCTACGAGCAGTACTTC. Residues: CASSQALTSGLYEQYF.

This clone has only a few counts. The chain is built from TRBV5-4 and TRBJ1-2; 7 bases match TRBD1. CDR3 length: 15 residues. The germline V gene has CDR1 SGHNT and CDR2 YYREEE (reference sequence). J was trimmed by 5 bases and V by 0 bases; bases with no gene match: 7. Here the CDR3 reads CASSLADRTPYGYTF. CDR3 bases: TGTGCCAGCAGCTTGGCGGACAGGACCCCATATGGCTACACCTTC. The variable domain in full, completed from reference TRBV5-4 and TRBJ1-2, reads ETGVTQSPTHLIKTRGQQVTLRCSSQSGHNTVSWYQQALGQGPQFIFQYYREEENGRGNFPPRFSGLQFPNYSSELNVNALELDDSALYLCASSLADRTPYGYTFGSGTRLTVV.

The V call is TRBV11-2, the J call TRBJ2-7, with D possibly matching TRBD1 (5 bases). V was shortened by 5 bases and J by 6 bases, with 14 bases between the two germline ends. This CDR3 comprises 13 residues. From germline, CDR1 is SGHAT and CDR2 FQNNGV. CDR3 region: CASSPVGRVEQYF. Here the CDR3 DNA reads TGTGCCAGCAGCCCGGTAGGCAGGGTCGAGCAGTACTTC.

The rearrangement joins TRBV9 to TRBJ2-6; TRBD1 matches 8 bases. The CDR3 runs 16 residues. With 5 bases clipped from V and 0 bases from J, the junction kept 4 bases outside the gene matches. Germline V gene sequence: CDR1 SGDLS, CDR2 YYNGEE. The CDR3 sequence is CASRTGDLSGANVLTF. The CDR3, as DNA: TGTGCCAGCAGGACAGGGGACCTCTCTGGGGCCAACGTCCTGACTTTC. The whole variable domain, remainder taken from reference TRBV9 and TRBJ2-6, is DSGVTQTPKHLITATGQRVTLRCSPRSGDLSVYWYQQSLDQGLQFLIQYYNGEERAKGNILERFSAQQFPDLHSELNLSSLELGDSALYFCASRTGDLSGANVLTFGAGSRLTVL.

This clone qualifies as medium-sized. The rearrangement links TRBV19 to TRBJ1-1; 7 nucleotides match TRBD1. V gave up 3 bases and J gave up 0 bases; unmatched junction bases: 19. Germline values: CDR1 LNHDA, CDR2 SQIVND (reference sequence). The CDR3 totals 20 residues. The CDR3, as DNA: TGTGCCAGTAGTATCACCTTCGCGGTCACAGGGGACAACGTGAACACTGAAGCTTTCTTT. This sequence encodes CASSITFAVTGDNVNTEAFF.

This clone was counted a single time. This sequence joins TRBV19 and TRBJ1-2, with TRBD1 as a possible D gene (5 bases). The germline gives CDR1 LNHDA, CDR2 SQIVND (reference sequence). CDR3 length equals 14 residues. Trimming removed 8 bases from V and 7 bases from J, with 20 bases in between. CDR3 nucleotide sequence: TGTGCCAGTTGGTCCAGGGTGAGGAAGTTTGGCTACACCTTC. Its protein product is CASWSRVRKFGYTF.

The chain has TRBV2 and TRBJ2-1, with TRBD2 identical over 13 bases. The CDR3 loop spans 16 amino acids. The germline V gene has CDR1 SNHLY and CDR2 FYNNEI. The trim removed 5 bases at V and 9 bases at J, leaving 10 bases unmatched. The chain's CDR3 is CASSPRTSGSLGEQFF. DNA of the CDR3: TGTGCCAGCAGTCCAAGGACTAGCGGGAGTTTGGGTGAGCAGTTCTTC.

This clone was recorded once. DNA of the CDR3: TGTGCCAGCAGCTGGGGTATCGGACAGGGGTACACTGAAGCTTTCTTT. Translating it yields CASSWGIGQGYTEAFF. The V gene is TRBV5-6, the J gene TRBJ1-1; 9 positions match TRBD1. The CDR3 loop spans 16 amino acids. J was trimmed by 3 bases and V by 3 bases; bases with no gene match: 9. Per germline, CDR1 SGHDT and CDR2 YYEEEE.

This clone showed up just a few times. The chain is built from TRBV2 and TRBJ2-2; 8 bases are a match to TRBD2. V gave up 5 bases and J gave up 6 bases; unmatched junction bases: 8. This CDR3 spans 15 amino acids. In germline, CDR1 is SNHLY, CDR2 FYNNEI. CDR3 loop: CASSPLAGFAGELFF. CDR3 bases: TGTGCCAGCAGTCCCCTAGCGGGCTTCGCCGGGGAGCTGTTTTTT.

J is TRBJ2-2 and V is TRBV10-3; 8 bases line up with TRBD1. This CDR3 is 14 amino acids long. J was trimmed by 1 base and V by 7 bases; bases with no gene match: 2. Germline-derived CDR1 and CDR2 are ENHRY and SYGVKD. The CDR3 DNA is TGTGCCATCAAAGGGACAGGGAACACCGGGGAGCTGTTTTTT. Amino acid sequence: CAIKGTGNTGELFF.